The T cell receptor (beta chain) under discussion was sequenced for a study of cytomegalovirus exposure and HLA in healthy donors (dated by TCRdb to about 2017). Context from the whole study: According to an earlier analysis of 550 to 700 of the donors, 150 million to 200 million T cells yielded over 90 million unique TCR beta sequences and approximately 300 Gb of sequence data. Among the approximately 420 genotyped donors, roughly 80% belonged to the genetic ancestry cluster associated with self-reported Caucasian donors. Among roughly 370 genotyped donors of the cohort, an average of about 240,000 unique TCR beta nucleotide sequences were sequenced per donor, about a sixth of them non-productive. A later genetic analysis used genome-wide SNP genotypes for about 60% of the roughly 670 donors, treating that subset as a discovery cohort. All discovery cohort repertoires had been generated on a single sequencing platform. To predict cytomegalovirus infection status, the study brought together high-throughput TCR immunosequencing, statistical association of individual TCRs with disease status, and machine learning. Alongside the repertoire data, information on donor age, sex, ethnicity and CMV serostatus was compiled. An earlier analysis of 587 of the donors used high-throughput TCR beta sequencing to judge whether each TCR beta V gene segment behaved as functional or pseudogenic. Because of strong linkage in the cohort, 4 to 6 DR-DQ haplotypes were treated as single units for association and clustering. The study used immunosequencing to profile the T cell repertoires of around 600 subjects and linked those repertoires to cytomegalovirus serostatus. An early release that covered approximately 600 HLA-typed donors contained about 300 gigabases of sequencing data and 75 million to 100 million unique TCR sequences. In a later analysis, previously published TCR beta repertoires from several hundred donors were re-analyzed and high-resolution HLA genotyping was added so that TCR occurrence patterns could be studied. Typing coverage varied by locus: about 620-640 donors for A, B, C, DRB1 and DQB1; approximately 500 for DQA1; about 600 for DPA1; some 470 for DPB1. In addition to the first cohort of 666 subjects, a separate validation cohort of some 120 different subjects was used. The study aimed to test whether signatures of past pathogen exposure could be identified by cataloging public T cell receptors. HLA typing included class I and class II loci at four-digit resolution. Rather than drawing on any new phenotypic data, the later analysis identified candidate immune exposures from TCR beta sequences and the way those sequences occurred across donors. Broader findings and caveats from the paper: In a later analysis, several top co-occurrence clusters were reported to appear linked to parvovirus B19, influenza, CMV and Epstein-Barr virus. While some public TCRs were present in many individuals, most TCR sequences turned up only very rarely across donors. A later analysis found that HLA-associated TCR beta chains were more clonally expanded and had lower generation probabilities than equally common non-associated chains. Because some donors lacked HLA typing at each locus, the association tests relied only on the typed subset. The sequencing pipeline was judged likely to have produced a cluster of highly shared sequence variants as a technical artifact. In vitro tests confirmed that a few of the cytomegalovirus-associated TCR beta chains recognize cytomegalovirus antigens. About 17 rarely observed V segments, including chromosome 9 orphons, were excluded from the earlier analysis of just under 600 of the donors because counts were too low. Immune exposure information for the cohort was limited to CMV serostatus. Compared with the approximately 670-donor mean, donors in an Asian-associated ancestry cluster had fewer N-insertions in productive TCRs, according to a later genetic analysis. A later analysis associated some 17,000 TCR beta sequences with specific HLA alleles at a false discovery rate of 0.05. Only TCR beta chains were sequenced in this cohort, and the absence of alpha or paired-chain data limited detectable features. Correlated functional status among segregating V segments might reflect linkage disequilibrium, but an unknown experimental factor could not be ruled out. The authors suggested that the approach could potentially be extended to other disease states and immunological phenotypes. The study listed over 150 TCR beta chains as associated with cytomegalovirus. An association between a missense DCLRE1C variant and V-gene and J-gene trimming of TCR beta chains was found in a later genetic analysis and replicated in an independent cohort. In an earlier analysis of around 500 of the donors, most TCR beta V segments appeared in productive rearrangements about 87% or about 30% of the time, broadly matching IMGT annotations. The presence/absence analyses assumed that sequencing depth was roughly uniform across donors, and that assumption may not be true. The classifier was reported to diagnose cytomegalovirus status with high specificity and sensitivity in both the original cohort and the validation cohort. Strong co-occurrence of HLA alleles, especially DR and DQ, made assigning TCR associations to individual alleles difficult. The 87-base-pair reads could not distinguish some IMGT-functional V segments, including TRBV6-2 and TRBV6-3, so those segments were excluded. A further reported finding was that TCR beta sequences accurately predicted the HLA-A and HLA-B alleles for most subjects in the first cohort. According to a later analysis, most CMV-associated TCR beta chains appeared to be HLA-restricted, and the HLA associations seemed to be driven largely by CMV exposure. According to a later analysis, TCR association rates differed among HLA loci, with DRB1 alleles showing the most associated TCRs and HLA-C alleles showing the fewest.

V sheds 5 bases and J sheds 3 bases, leaving 20 bases between their ends. Counted from cysteine to phenylalanine, this CDR3 has 17 amino acids. This entry keeps only the CDR3 DNA: 51 bases, framed from base 1. Reading the germline V gene (reference sequence) gives CDR1 LNHDA and CDR2 SQIVND. This clone was observed once. What this receptor recognizes is not known. Base quality data are lacking; no much larger clone is found one base away. The cohort comprised more than 550 healthy bone marrow donors. All cohort members were sampled while nominally healthy, although unrecorded immune exposures were likely present. The donor was CMV seropositive and was included in the group of 300 or so seropositive cohort members. A peripheral blood sample was collected from each donor, and TCR beta sequencing was performed on peripheral blood mononuclear cells. Genomic DNA was extracted from the blood cell samples with the Qiagen DNeasy Blood Extraction Kit.

Library creation used the immunoSEQ multiplex PCR assay. For the multiplex PCR, a mixture combining 60 forward primers for TCR Vbeta segments and 13 reverse primers for TCR Jbeta segments was used. The CDR3 region of rearranged TCR beta genes was amplified from genomic DNA by a multiplex PCR assay. The Illumina HiSeq System was used to sequence the amplified TCR beta libraries as 87-base-pair reads. The study's processing was this. In a later analysis, tens of millions of unique TCR beta chains were counted across the roughly 670 repertoires, and around 10 million of these chains were shared by at least two donors. A nearest-neighbor algorithm error-corrected the raw reads and collapsed the reads into unique sequences, merging closely related sequences to remove PCR and sequencing errors. To assign V, D and J gene segments, CDR3 sequences were aligned to IMGT reference sequences. For a sequence to be retained, at least a six-nucleotide match to both a V gene segment and a J gene segment was required. Rearrangements were classified as productive when the CDR3 lacked stop codons and remained in frame with V and J, and all other rearrangements were classified as non-productive. Following IMGT convention, CDR3 was defined as the stretch from the second conserved V-encoded cysteine up to the conserved J-encoded phenylalanine. The earlier analysis of about 570 of the donors excluded any sequence lacking an unambiguous match to a single V gene segment. In an earlier analysis of a few hundred of the donors, V segments were called functional above 56.7% productive rearrangements and were called segregating when the between-donor standard deviation exceeded 5%. A statistical classification framework was built for diagnosing cytomegalovirus status from the catalog of TCR beta chain sequences. In a later analysis, V and J genes were assigned by comparing TCR nucleotide sequences against IMGT/GENE-DB human TR gene sequences. Using the TCRdist pipeline, a later analysis assigned CDR3 sequences along with most-parsimonious VDJ recombination scenarios. In a later analysis, every TCR beta chain was defined by the combination of its CDR3 amino acid sequence and its V-gene family, and reads without a unique V-gene family were dropped. As a way to deal with suspected cross-contamination and a sequencing artifact, a later analysis dropped more than 500 nucleotide sequences that were highly shared and had low generation probability. For each public chain, a later analysis derived a clonal expansion index from normalized ranks of inferred template counts within each repertoire. A later analysis computed generation probabilities with a VDJ recombination model fitted to out-of-frame rearrangements, and checked the results against IGoR. A later analysis scored TCR-TCR, TCR-HLA and TCR-CMV co-occurrence with hypergeometric tests, applying a repertoire-size bias correction to TCR pairs. False discovery rates were estimated in a later analysis by permuting HLA or CMV assignments 20 times. In a later analysis, co-occurring TCRs were grouped using DBSCAN, with TCRdist sequence similarity added in when clustering inside HLA-allele-positive subsets. Repertoires with fewer than 30,000 or more than 120,000 public chains were left out of co-occurrence clustering, as were five repertoires with anomalous nucleotide sharing. TCRdb carries this immuneACCESS record with in-frame sequences only. Its versions omit some clonotypes, under half of them owing to an unresolved V gene in the studies checked, with the rest unexplained. The V and J calls and clone size were taken over from that table, and D and trimming were inferred from the DNA. This sample gives over 250,000 clones in total; roughly 89% of them show up just once. The ten largest clones capture roughly 4% of the sample.

This clonotype was obtained from a man in his forties or fifties in good health and CMV-seropositive. The chain employs TRBV19 and TRBJ1-5; 6 matching bases give a weak D call of TRBD1. The sequencing input was PBMCs. The CDR3 region reads CASSPPLGGKNNQPQHF. The bases are TGTGCCAGTAGTCCTCCCTTAGGGGGAAAAAACAATCAGCCCCAGCATTTT.